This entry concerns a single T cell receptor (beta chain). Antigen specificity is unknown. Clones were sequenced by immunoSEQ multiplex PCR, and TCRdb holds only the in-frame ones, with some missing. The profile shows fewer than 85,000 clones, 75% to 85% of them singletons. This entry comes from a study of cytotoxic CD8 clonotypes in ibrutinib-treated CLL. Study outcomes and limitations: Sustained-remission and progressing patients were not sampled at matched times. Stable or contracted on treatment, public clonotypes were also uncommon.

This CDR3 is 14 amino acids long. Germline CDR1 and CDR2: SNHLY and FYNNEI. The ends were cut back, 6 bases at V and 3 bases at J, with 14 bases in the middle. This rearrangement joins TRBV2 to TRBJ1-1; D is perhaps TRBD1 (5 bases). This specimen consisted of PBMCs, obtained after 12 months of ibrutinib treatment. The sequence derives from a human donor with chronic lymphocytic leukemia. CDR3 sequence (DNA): TGTGCCAGCAGGGGGGACCCGGGGTACACTGAAGCTTTCTTT. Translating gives CASRGDPGYTEAFF. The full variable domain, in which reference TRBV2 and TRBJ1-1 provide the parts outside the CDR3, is EPEVTQTPSHQVTQMGQEVILRCVPISNHLYFYWYRQILGQKVEFLVSFYNNEISEKSEIFDDQFSVERPDGSNFTLKIRSTKLEDSAMYFCASRGDPGYTEAFFGQGTRLTVV.